The T cell receptor beta chain described here comes from a study of T-cell reconstitution after alpha-beta-depleted transplantation in children. The CDR3 is 14 amino acids. The V gene end was trimmed by 2 bases and the J gene end by 2 bases; junction bases not matched to a gene: 3. Germline-derived CDR1 and CDR2 are SGHTA and FQGNSA. Ten or more counts support this clonotype. Unique molecular identifiers were incorporated when the TCRbeta library was constructed. TCRdb processed the PCR reads anew with MiXCR; each CDR3 protein has one entry. The table has 150,000 to 200,000 distinct CDR3 sequences, approximately 7% seen once; the top ten hold about 3%.

This rearrangement joins TRBV7-2 to TRBJ2-7, with TRBD1 matching over 7 bases. Here the sequenced sample was PBMCs from the stem cell graft donor, taken from the stem cell graft. The sequence derives from a human donor who donated a stem cell graft to a child with Wiskott-Aldrich syndrome. CDR3 protein: CASSLKTGPYEQYF. The CDR3 DNA is TGTGCCAGCAGCTTAAAGACAGGGCCCTACGAGCAGTACTTC. Variable domain in full (rest from reference TRBV7-2 and TRBJ2-7): GAGVSQSPSNKVTEKGKDVELRCDPISGHTALYWYRQSLGQGLEFLIYFQGNSAPDKSGLPSDRFSAERTGGSVSTLTIQRTQQEDSAVYLCASSLKTGPYEQYFGPGTRLTVT.